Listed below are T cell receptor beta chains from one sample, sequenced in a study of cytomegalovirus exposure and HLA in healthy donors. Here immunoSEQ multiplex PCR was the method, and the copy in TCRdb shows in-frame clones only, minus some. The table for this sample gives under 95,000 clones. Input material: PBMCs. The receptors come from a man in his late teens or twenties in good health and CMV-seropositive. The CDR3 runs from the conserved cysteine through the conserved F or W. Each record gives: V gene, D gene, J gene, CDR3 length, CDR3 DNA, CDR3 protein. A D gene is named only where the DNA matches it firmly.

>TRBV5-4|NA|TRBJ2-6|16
TGTGCCAGCACCAAAAGCCAGCGCTCTGGGGCCAACGTCCTGACTTTC
CASTKSQRSGANVLTF
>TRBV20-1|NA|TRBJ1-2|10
TGCAGTGCTCACGTGAGTGGCTACACCTTC
CSAHVSGYTF
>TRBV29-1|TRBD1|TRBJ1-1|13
TGCAGCGTCTTGGGACAGAGGAACACTGAAGCTTTCTTT
CSVLGQRNTEAFF
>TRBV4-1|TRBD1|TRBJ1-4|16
TGCGCCAGCAGCCTCGCGACAGGGGCCACTAATGAAAAACTGTTTTTT
CASSLATGATNEKLFF
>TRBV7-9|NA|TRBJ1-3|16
TGTGCCAGCAGTAACGACCTCACAGGGCCTGGAAACACCATATATTTT
CASSNDLTGPGNTIYF
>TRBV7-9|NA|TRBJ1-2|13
TGTGCCAGCAGCCGTCAGGGGTATCTTGGCTACACCTTC
CASSRQGYLGYTF
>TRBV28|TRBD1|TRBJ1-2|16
TGTGCCAGCAGTGAGGTGGGGACAGCGACTAACTATGGCTACACCTTC
CASSEVGTATNYGYTF
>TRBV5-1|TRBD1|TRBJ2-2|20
TGCGCCAGCAGCTTGGCCGAAGTCAGGGGGCGTTTGAAGCCTACCGGGGAGCTGTTTTTT
CASSLAEVRGRLKPTGELFF
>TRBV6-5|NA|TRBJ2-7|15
TGTGCCAGCAAAGGGGGGGCTAACACATTCTACGAGCAGTACTTC
CASKGGANTFYEQYF
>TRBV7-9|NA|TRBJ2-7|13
TGTGCCAGCAGCTTGAGTATAGACTACGAGCAGTACTTC
CASSLSIDYEQYF
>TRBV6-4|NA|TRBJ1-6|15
TGTGCCAGCAGTGACTCAGCGGGGGGCCGTTCACCCCTCCACTTT
CASSDSAGGRSPLHF
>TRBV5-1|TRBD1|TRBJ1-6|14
TGCGCCAGCAGCATGGGACAGCAAAATTCACCCCTCCACTTT
CASSMGQQNSPLHF
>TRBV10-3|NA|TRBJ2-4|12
TGTGCCATCAGTGGTAATGTAGACATTCAGTACTTC
CAISGNVDIQYF
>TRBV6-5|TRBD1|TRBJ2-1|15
TGTGCCAGCAGTCGGACAGGGTGGGCCTACAATGAGCAGTTCTTC
CASSRTGWAYNEQFF
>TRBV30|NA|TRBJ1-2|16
TGTGCCTGTTTTCACGGTCGAGCAGACTCTAACTATGGCTACACCTTC
CACFHGRADSNYGYTF
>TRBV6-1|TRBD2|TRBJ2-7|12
TGTGCCAGCCGGCGGGAGACCTACGAGCAGTACTTC
CASRRETYEQYF
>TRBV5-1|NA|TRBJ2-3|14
TGCGCCAGCAGCTTGGACAGGGGCACAGATACGCAGTATTTT
CASSLDRGTDTQYF
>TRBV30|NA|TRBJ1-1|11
TGTGCCTGGAAATCAGGCACTGAAGCTTTCTTT
CAWKSGTEAFF
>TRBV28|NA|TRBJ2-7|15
TGTGCCAGCAGTGGCGGAGGTACGGGCGGGTACGAGCAGTACTTC
CASSGGGTGGYEQYF
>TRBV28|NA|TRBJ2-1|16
TGTGCCAGCACCCGCCAGGATTCCAGCTCCTACAATGAGCAGTTCTTC
CASTRQDSSSYNEQFF
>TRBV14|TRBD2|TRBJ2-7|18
TGTGCCAGCAGCCTGGGACTAGCGGGAGGGCCAAGCTCCTACGAGCAGTACTTC
CASSLGLAGGPSSYEQYF
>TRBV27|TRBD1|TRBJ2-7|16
TGTGCCAGCAGTCAGAGAACGAGGACAGGGCGGTACGAGCAGTACTTC
CASSQRTRTGRYEQYF
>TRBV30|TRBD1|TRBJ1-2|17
TGTGCCTGGAGTGTAAGGACAGGGGCGGGTATTATAGGCGGCTACACCTTC
CAWSVRTGAGIIGGYTF
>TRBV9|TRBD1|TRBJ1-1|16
TGTGCCAGCAGCTACCGGGACAGGGGTACGGCCACTGAAGCTTTCTTT
CASSYRDRGTATEAFF
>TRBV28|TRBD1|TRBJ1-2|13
TGTGCCAGCAGGATGACAGGGGGCGTGGGCTACACCTTC
CASRMTGGVGYTF
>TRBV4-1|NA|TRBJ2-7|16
TGCGCCAGCAGCCACGTTGGAGGGGCTAGCTCCTACGAGCAGTACTTC
CASSHVGGASSYEQYF
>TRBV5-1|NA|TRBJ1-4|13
TGCGCCAGCAGCGTGGACACAAATGAAAAACTGTTTTTT
CASSVDTNEKLFF
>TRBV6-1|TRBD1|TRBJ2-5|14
TGTGCCAGCACTGGACAGGGCGGTGGAGAGACCCAGTACTTC
CASTGQGGGETQYF
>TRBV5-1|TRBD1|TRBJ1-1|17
TGCGCCAGCAGCAGTCTGAAGGGGGCGCTAGAAAAGACTGAAGCTTTCTTT
CASSSLKGALEKTEAFF
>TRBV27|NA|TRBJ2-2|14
TGTGCCAGCAGTTTTGGGCAGATAACCGGGGAGCTGTTTTTT
CASSFGQITGELFF
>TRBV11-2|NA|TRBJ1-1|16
TGTGCCAGCAGGGCCTGGGGGACTATTAGGGACACTGAAGCTTTCTTT
CASRAWGTIRDTEAFF
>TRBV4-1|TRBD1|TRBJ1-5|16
TGCGCCAGCAGCCAAGTCCCGGGACAGGGCAATCAGCCCCAGCATTTT
CASSQVPGQGNQPQHF
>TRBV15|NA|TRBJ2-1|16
TGTGCCACCAGCAGATCCCTAGCAGCGTCCCCCAATGAGCAGTTCTTC
CATSRSLAASPNEQFF
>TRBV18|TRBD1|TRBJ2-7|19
TGTGCCAGCTCACCAAGAAGTAAGACTCCGGGACAGACCTCCTACGAGCAGTACTTC
CASSPRSKTPGQTSYEQYF
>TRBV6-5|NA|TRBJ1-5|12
TGTGCCAGCAGCCCACAACCAGGGCCCCAGCATTTT
CASSPQPGPQHF
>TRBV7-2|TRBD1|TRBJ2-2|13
TGTGCCAGCGCACAGGGGTTGTCCGGGGAGCTGTTTTTT
CASAQGLSGELFF
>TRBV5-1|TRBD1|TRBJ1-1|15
TGCGCCAGCAGCGGCACAGGGGGCTTAAACACTGAAGCTTTCTTT
CASSGTGGLNTEAFF
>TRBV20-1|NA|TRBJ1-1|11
TGCAGTGTCAGGAACAGGGATGAAGCTTTCTTT
CSVRNRDEAFF
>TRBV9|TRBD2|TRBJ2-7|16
TGTGCCAGCAGCGTAGAAGGATGGACTAGCGAATACGAGCAGTACTTC
CASSVEGWTSEYEQYF
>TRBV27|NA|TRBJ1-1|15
TGTGCCAGCAGTCCTCTGGGGTTAGGGGACACTGAAGCTTTCTTT
CASSPLGLGDTEAFF
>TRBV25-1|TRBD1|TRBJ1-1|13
TGTGCCAGCAGTGATACAGGGGGCTTTGAAGCTTTCTTT
CASSDTGGFEAFF
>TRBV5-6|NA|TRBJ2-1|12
TGTGCCAGCAGCTTGGCCGGCAATGAGCAGTTCTTC
CASSLAGNEQFF
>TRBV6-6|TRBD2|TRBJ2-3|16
TGTGCCAGCCTTAAACCAACAGCGGGAGGCACAGATACGCAGTATTTT
CASLKPTAGGTDTQYF
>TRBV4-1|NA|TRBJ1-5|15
TGCGCCAGCAGCCAAGCGTCCTATAGCAATCAGCCCCAGCATTTT
CASSQASYSNQPQHF
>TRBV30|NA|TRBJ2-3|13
TGTGCCTGGAGTGTACAAAAGACAGATACGCAGTATTTT
CAWSVQKTDTQYF
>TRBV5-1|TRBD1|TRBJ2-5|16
TGCGCCAGCAGCTCGACCGGGACAGGGTGGGGAGAGACCCAGTACTTC
CASSSTGTGWGETQYF
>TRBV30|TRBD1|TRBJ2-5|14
TGTGCCTGGAATAAGGGGGCGAAGTCGGAGACCCAGTACTTC
CAWNKGAKSETQYF
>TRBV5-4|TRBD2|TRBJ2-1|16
TGTGCCAGCAGCTTAGGTCGCGGGGGGGCCGAGGGTGAGCAGTTCTTC
CASSLGRGGAEGEQFF
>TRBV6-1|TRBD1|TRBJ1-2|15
TGTGCCAGCAGTGAGGCGACAGGGGCGGACTATGGCTACACCTTC
CASSEATGADYGYTF
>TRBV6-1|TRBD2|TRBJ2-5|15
TGTGCCAGCAGTGAACTAGCGGGAGGGCAAGAGACCCAGTACTTC
CASSELAGGQETQYF